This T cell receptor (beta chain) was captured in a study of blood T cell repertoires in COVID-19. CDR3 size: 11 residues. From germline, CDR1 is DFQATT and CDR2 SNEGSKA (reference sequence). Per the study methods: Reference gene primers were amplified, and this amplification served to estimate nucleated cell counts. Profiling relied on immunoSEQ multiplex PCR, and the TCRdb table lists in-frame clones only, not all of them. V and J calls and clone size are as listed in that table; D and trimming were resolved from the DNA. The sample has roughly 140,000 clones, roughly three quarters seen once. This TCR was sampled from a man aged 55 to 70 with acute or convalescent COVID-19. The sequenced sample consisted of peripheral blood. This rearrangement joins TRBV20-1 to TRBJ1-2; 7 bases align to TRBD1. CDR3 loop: CSLGGLYGYTF. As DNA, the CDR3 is TGCAGCCTAGGGGGCCTATATGGCTACACCTTC.